This section outlines one TCR beta chain sequence together with its context. Generated by immunoSEQ multiplex PCR, the TCRdb table keeps only in-frame clones and is missing some. The sample lists roughly 200,000 clones, roughly 80% occurring once. The sample belongs to a study of blood T cell repertoires in COVID-19. Sequencing was performed on peripheral blood. The receptor's source is a man in his fifties with active or convalescent COVID-19.

CDR3 in amino acids: CASSQGTGGSGNTIYF. CDR3 sequence (DNA): TGTGCCAGCAGCCAAGGGACAGGGGGCTCTGGAAACACCATATATTTT. The chain recombines TRBV14 with TRBJ1-3; TRBD1 aligns across 10 bases. From germline, CDR1 is SGHDN and CDR2 FVKESK. J was trimmed by 0 bases and V by 1 base; bases with no gene match: 0. This CDR3 has 16 amino acids.